This T cell receptor beta chain comes out of a study of cytomegalovirus exposure and HLA in healthy donors. Whole-study results and caveats: It was shown in a later analysis that HLA-associated TCR beta chains were more clonally expanded than other, equally common chains. Prior analysis indicated that the majority of TCR beta V segments exhibited productivity approximately 90% or approximately 30% of the time.

The germline gives CDR1 MGHDK, CDR2 SYGVNS. V was shortened by 1 base and J by 13 bases, with 16 bases between the two germline ends. This CDR3 is built from 13 residues. Of note for this clone: Antigen specificity is unknown.

The PCR had 60 Vbeta and 13 Jbeta primers. TCRdb's table, derived via immunoSEQ multiplex PCR, lists solely in-frame clones and lacks some. This sample has 45,000 to 60,000 clones; 72% occur once, and the top ten carry around 8.4%. The origin of this receptor is a woman aged 45-60 years in good health and CMV-seronegative. This chain connects TRBV25-1 to TRBJ1-2; no reliable D call. The material sequenced was PBMCs. Here the CDR3 reads CASSEFDWAYRTF. The CDR3 DNA sequence: TGTGCCAGCAGTGAATTCGATTGGGCGTATCGCACCTTC.